This T cell receptor (beta chain) was captured in a study of T-cell reconstitution after alpha-beta-depleted transplantation in children. Study-wide findings and caveats: In patients about two months after transplant, alpha-beta T cells reportedly arose from several hundred expanded graft clones. T-cell numbers and diversity one year post-transplant derived largely from freshly generated T cells.

A library of TCRbeta sequences, prepared with unique molecular identifiers, was generated. TCRdb ran MiXCR on the PCR reads and lists one entry per CDR3 protein. This table holds 200,000 to 300,000 distinct CDR3 sequences, under 30% found once. There are many counts of this clonotype. Its antigen is as yet unknown. The CDR3 is made up of 13 amino acids. V lost 1 base to trimming and J lost 1 base, with 6 bases between them. Germline V CDR1 and CDR2: SQVTM, ANQGSEA. This receptor was identified in a girl aged 2-9 years with Fanconi anemia, due to receive a stem cell transplant. The chain uses TRBV29-1 and TRBJ2-3; D remains unclear. This specimen was PBMCs, taken before TCRalphabeta/CD19-depleted stem cell transplant. CDR3 in amino acids: CSVEGQGTDTQYF. The CDR3 DNA reads as TGCAGCGTTGAAGGGCAGGGCACAGATACGCAGTATTTT.